This T cell receptor (beta chain) was profiled in a study of spatial heterogeneity in lung cancer. This clonotype was seen ten or more times. As yet, its antigen is unknown. Germline V CDR1 and CDR2: SGHTA, FQGNSA. Trimming left V 4 bases short and J 9 bases short, with 16 bases between. The CDR3 covers 14 residues. Study conclusions and caveats: Mutation tallies in tumors tracked expanded intratumoral alpha and beta TCR counts.

Described time point: sample taken at primary tumor resection. Around 70 TRACERx patients with early, untreated non-small cell lung cancer donated samples. All TCR cDNA molecules were individually tagged with a unique molecular identifier. TCRdb processed the 5' RACE reads anew with MiXCR; each CDR3 protein has one entry. This sample carries roughly 10,000 distinct CDR3 sequences, 12% of them seen once, and the ten largest clones take around 12%. The V call is TRBV7-2, the J call TRBJ2-4, with TRBD2 as a possible D gene (6 bases). Source: lung tumor tissue, taken at surgery. The TCR sequence derives from a female donor with early-stage non-small cell lung cancer. In DNA, the CDR3 is TGTGCCAGCAGCTCTCGGACGGGAGAGGGCATTCAGTACTTC. Residues: CASSSRTGEGIQYF.